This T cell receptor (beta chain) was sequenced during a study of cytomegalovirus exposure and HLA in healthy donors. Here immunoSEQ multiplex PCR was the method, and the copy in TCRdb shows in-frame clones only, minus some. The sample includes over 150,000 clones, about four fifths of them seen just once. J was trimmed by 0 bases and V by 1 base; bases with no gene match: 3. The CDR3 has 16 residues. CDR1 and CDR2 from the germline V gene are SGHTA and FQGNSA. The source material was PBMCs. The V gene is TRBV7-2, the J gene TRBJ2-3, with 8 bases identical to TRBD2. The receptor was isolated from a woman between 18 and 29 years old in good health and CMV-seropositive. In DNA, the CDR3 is TGTGCCAGCAGCTTAGACGGCGGGGGGAGCACAGATACGCAGTATTTT. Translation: CASSLDGGGSTDTQYF.